The following is a TCR beta chain sequence with its context. The data originate from a study of blood T cell repertoires in COVID-19. Looked up from germline, CDR1 is LGHDT and CDR2 is YNNKEL (reference sequence). V shed 5 bases and J 6 bases; nucleotides not matched to a gene: 6. This CDR3 is built from 15 residues. Using immunoSEQ multiplex PCR, the repertoire was profiled, and TCRdb retains in-frame clones only, with some absent. In the table there are 200,000 to 300,000 clones, approximately 85% of which are singletons. Seattle researchers signed up patients amid active infection and tracked them longitudinally.

Sequenced sample: peripheral blood. The rearrangement joins TRBV3-1 (or the pseudogene TRBV3-2) to TRBJ1-4; 10 nucleotides line up with TRBD1. This clonotype was sampled from a man aged 45-65 years with COVID-19, enrolled during active disease. The DNA of the CDR3 is TGTGCCAGCAGCACTACCGGGACAGGGGATGAAAAACTGTTTTTT. This sequence encodes CASSTTGTGDEKLFF.